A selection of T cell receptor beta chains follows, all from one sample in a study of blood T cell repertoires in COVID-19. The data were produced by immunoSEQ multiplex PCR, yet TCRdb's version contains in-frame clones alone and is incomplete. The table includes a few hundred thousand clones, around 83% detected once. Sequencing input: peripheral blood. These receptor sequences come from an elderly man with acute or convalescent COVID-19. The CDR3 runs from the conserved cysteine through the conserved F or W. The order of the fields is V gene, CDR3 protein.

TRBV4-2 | CASGQNGGLAGYNEQFF
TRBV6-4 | CASSFSGEGADTQYF
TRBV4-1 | CASSPKSGGGYVDTQYF
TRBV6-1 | CASSEAGNSGSQNIQYF
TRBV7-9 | CASSSLDRDGYTF
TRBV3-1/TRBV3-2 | CASTLQGAYTEAFF
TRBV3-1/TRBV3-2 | CASSRLDSDQETQYF
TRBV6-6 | CASSYSGAAANYGYTF
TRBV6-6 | CASSLRQTEAFF
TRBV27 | CASRPPQTNRGPTGELFF
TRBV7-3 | CASSLTPGGAYCFYNSPLHF
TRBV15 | CATSRDRDRGSYEQYF
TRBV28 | CASRQVNYGYTF
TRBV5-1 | CASSGGQGAYEQYF
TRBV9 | CASSWDRVGYGGELFF
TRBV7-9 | CASSLASLREAYNEQFF
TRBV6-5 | CASSFRQGPNTGELFF
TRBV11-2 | CASSLGAGGRETQYF
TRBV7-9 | CASSFSPGQGAHEQYF
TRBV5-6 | CASSGDRANYGYTF